The 9 T cell receptor beta chains below come from one sample, sequenced in a study of blood T cell repertoires in COVID-19. The method was immunoSEQ multiplex PCR; TCRdb's version includes in-frame clones alone and lacks a portion of them. The data hold about 150,000 clones, with about 90% observed a single time. The sequencing input was peripheral blood. The source is a man aged 50-60 years with acute or convalescent COVID-19.

The CDR3, as DNA: TGTGCCAGCAGCTTAGCAGGAGTTAGCTATGGCTACACCTTC. Protein product: CASSLAGVSYGYTF. The chain employs TRBV11-1 and TRBJ1-2; D gene uncertain. The CDR3 consists of 14 residues. Per the germline V gene, CDR1 is SGHAT and CDR2 is FQDESV (reference sequence). V shed 0 bases and J shed 4 bases, with 9 bases lying between them.

The chain links TRBV6-2 or TRBV6-3 to TRBJ1-1; 8 bases agree with TRBD1. CDR1 MNHEY and CDR2 SVGEGT come from the germline V gene. This CDR3 region has 13 residues. V dropped 5 bases and J dropped 5; count of bases not matched to a gene: 4. CDR3: CASSPRGRTEAFF. CDR3 coding DNA: TGTGCCAGCAGTCCCAGGGGGCGGACTGAAGCTTTCTTT.

The chain couples TRBV7-2 to TRBJ1-1; D might be TRBD1 (5 bases). The germline V and J ends were trimmed by 4 bases and 3 bases, with 12 bases remaining between them. Germline CDR1 SGHTA, CDR2 FQGNSA. The CDR3 has 14 residues. The CDR3 spells CASSSQGGYTEAFF. CDR3 in DNA: TGTGCCAGCAGCTCCCAGGGAGGGTACACTGAAGCTTTCTTT. The full variable domain, its missing parts supplied by reference TRBV7-2 and TRBJ1-1, is GAGVSQSPSNKVTEKGKDVELRCDPISGHTALYWYRQSLGQGLEFLIYFQGNSAPDKSGLPSDRFSAERTGGSVSTLTIQRTQQEDSAVYLCASSSQGGYTEAFFGQGTRLTVV.

The chain carries TRBV18 and TRBJ2-2, with 7 bases matching TRBD2. The CDR3 totals 15 residues. CDR1 is KGHSH and CDR2 is LQKENI in the germline V gene. V was clipped by 4 bases and J by 6 bases; unmatched bases: 8. CDR3 loop: CASSRPPRGSGELFF. In DNA form, the CDR3 reads TGTGCCAGCTCACGACCACCGCGGGGGTCCGGGGAGCTGTTTTTT.

The V gene is TRBV9, the J gene TRBJ2-5; 11 nucleotides agree with TRBD2. Per the germline V gene, CDR1 is SGDLS and CDR2 is YYNGEE. V gave up 6 bases and J gave up 4 bases; unmatched junction bases: 11. This CDR3 contains 16 residues. CDR3 bases: TGTGCCAGCAAAGAGGGGCTAGCGGGAGGAGGAGAGACCCAGTACTTC. It is translated as CASKEGLAGGGETQYF.

J is TRBJ2-2 and V is TRBV28; D perhaps matches TRBD1 (5 bases). V was pared by 5 bases and J by 2 bases, with 15 bases between. CDR1 MDHEN and CDR2 SYDVKM come from the germline V gene. CDR3 size: 16 residues. The CDR3 DNA is TGTGCCAGCAGTGGGGCAGGGTTACTAAACACCGGGGAGCTGTTTTTT. Residues: CASSGAGLLNTGELFF.

The chain carries TRBV30 and TRBJ2-5; weak D call: TRBD1 (6 bases). The CDR3 totals 11 residues. Trimming left V 4 bases short and J 3 bases short, with 6 bases between. Germline-derived CDR1 and CDR2 are GTSNPN and SVGIG (reference sequence). The CDR3 loop is CAWTGEETQYF. In DNA, the CDR3 is TGTGCCTGGACAGGGGAAGAGACCCAGTACTTC.

Written as DNA, the CDR3 is TGTGCCAGCAGCGTCTCAGGGGGCCCCTATGGCTACACCTTC. The encoded protein is CASSVSGGPYGYTF. The chain employs TRBV9 and TRBJ1-2, with 8 bases that match TRBD1. Germline CDR1 is SGDLS and CDR2 is YYNGEE. The CDR3 is made up of 14 amino acids. Trimming cost V 2 bases and J 4 bases; bases outside gene matches: 4. The complete variable domain, with remaining parts taken from reference TRBV9 and TRBJ1-2, reads DSGVTQTPKHLITATGQRVTLRCSPRSGDLSVYWYQQSLDQGLQFLIQYYNGEERAKGNILERFSAQQFPDLHSELNLSSLELGDSALYFCASSVSGGPYGYTFGSGTRLTVV.

This clone was counted a single time. The gene calls are TRBV28 and TRBJ1-4; 9 bases align to TRBD1. The junction had 3 bases not matched to a gene; V was cut back by 4 bases and J by 3 bases. CDR1 and CDR2 from the germline V gene are MDHEN and SYDVKM. This CDR3 comprises 15 residues. In nucleotides, the CDR3 is TGTGCCAGCAGTTCACAGGGGGCAGCTAATGAAAAACTGTTTTTT. Translating gives CASSSQGAANEKLFF.